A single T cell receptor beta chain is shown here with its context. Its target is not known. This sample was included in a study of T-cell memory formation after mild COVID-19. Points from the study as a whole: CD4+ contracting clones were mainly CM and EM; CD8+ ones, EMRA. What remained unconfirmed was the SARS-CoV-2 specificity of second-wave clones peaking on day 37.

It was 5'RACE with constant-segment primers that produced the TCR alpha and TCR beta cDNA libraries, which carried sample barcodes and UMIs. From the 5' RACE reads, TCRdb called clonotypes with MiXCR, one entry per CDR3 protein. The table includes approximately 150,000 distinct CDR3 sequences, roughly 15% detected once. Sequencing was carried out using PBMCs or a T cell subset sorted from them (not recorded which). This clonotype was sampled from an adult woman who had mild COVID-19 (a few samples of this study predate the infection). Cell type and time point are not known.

The CDR3 DNA is TGTGCCACCAGCGCGGATCGGAGGAGCTCCTATAATTCACCCCTCCACTTT. Its protein product is CATSADRRSSYNSPLHF. The chain employs TRBV15 and TRBJ1-6; D is undetermined. Germline loops: CDR1 LNHNV, CDR2 YYDKDF (reference sequence). The CDR3 extends over 17 amino acids. V lost 5 bases, J lost 0 bases, and 14 bases lay in between.